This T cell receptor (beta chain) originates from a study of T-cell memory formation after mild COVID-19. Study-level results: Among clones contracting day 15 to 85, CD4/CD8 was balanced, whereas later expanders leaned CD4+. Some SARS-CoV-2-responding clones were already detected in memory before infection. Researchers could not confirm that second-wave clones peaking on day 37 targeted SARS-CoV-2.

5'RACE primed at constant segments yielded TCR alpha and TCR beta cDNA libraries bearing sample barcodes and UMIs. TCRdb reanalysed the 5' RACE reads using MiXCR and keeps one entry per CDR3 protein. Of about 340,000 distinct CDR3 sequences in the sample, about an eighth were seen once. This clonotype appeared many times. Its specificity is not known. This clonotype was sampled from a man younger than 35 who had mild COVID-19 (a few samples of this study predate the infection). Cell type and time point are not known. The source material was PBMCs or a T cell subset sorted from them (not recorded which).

CDR3 in DNA: TGTGCCAGCGGGGGGGCCTACAATGAGCAGTTCTTC. Translated, it gives CASGGAYNEQFF. This chain uses TRBV6-6 with TRBJ2-1; 7 bases fit TRBD2. The trim removed 8 bases at V and 2 bases at J, leaving 0 bases unmatched. There are 12 residues in the CDR3. Germline V CDR1 and CDR2: MNHNY, SVGAGI (reference sequence).